This T cell receptor beta chain is from a study of identical twins. CDR1 is LNHDA, CDR2 SQIVND, per germline (reference sequence). V was clipped by 11 bases and J by 3 bases; unmatched bases: 9. The CDR3 has 13 amino acids. TCRdb used MiXCR to reprocess the 5' RACE reads, holding one entry per CDR3 protein. The sample holds fewer than 900,000 distinct CDR3 sequences, approximately 21% seen once. To note about this clonotype: The antigen is undetermined.

General study results and limits: The study found weaker excess twin sharing in beta out-of-frame sequences.

These sequences were also reported in another study, on T cells expressing NK-cell markers.

The chain carries TRBV19 and TRBJ2-7; TRBD2 matches 8 bases. Sample: PBMCs. The receptor was derived from a woman younger than 35 in good health. CDR3 sequence (DNA): TGTGCCGCCGGCGGGGGGCACTACTACGAGCAGTACTTC. Translated: CAAGGGHYYEQYF. The complete variable domain, with remaining parts taken from reference TRBV19 and TRBJ2-7, reads DGGITQSPKYLFRKEGQNVTLSCEQNLNHDAMYWYRQDPGQGLRLIYYSQIVNDFQKGDIAEGYSVSREKKESFPLTVTSAQKNPTAFYLCAAGGGHYYEQYFGPGTRLTVT.